One sample yielded the 5 T cell receptor beta chains listed below, sequenced in a study of cytotoxic CD8 clonotypes in ibrutinib-treated CLL. Repertoires were generated with immunoSEQ multiplex PCR, while TCRdb's copy carries only in-frame clones and drops some. Of about 140,000 clones listed, more than 85% are singletons. The starting material was PBMCs, obtained after 12 months of ibrutinib treatment. The origin of the receptors is a human donor with chronic lymphocytic leukemia.

This sequence joins TRBV10-3 and TRBJ2-7, with 8 positions matching TRBD2. The CDR3 is made up of 13 amino acids. Germline V gene sequence: CDR1 ENHRY, CDR2 SYGVKD. Trimming removed 8 bases from V and 2 bases from J; junction bases left unmatched: 5. The CDR3, as DNA: TGTGCCATCTCCGGGACTAGAACCTACGAGCAGTACTTC. Amino acids: CAISGTRTYEQYF.

This clone has a single count. This chain uses TRBV6-5 with TRBJ2-5, with unresolved D. The CDR3 totals 15 residues. Trimming took 0 bases from V and 5 from J, leaving 13 bases between them. Germline-derived CDR1 and CDR2 are MNHEY and SVGAGI. DNA of the CDR3: TGTGCCAGCAGTTACTCGTCACGGCCCCGGGAGACCCAGTACTTC. Its protein is CASSYSSRPRETQYF.

The chain carries TRBV7-3 and TRBJ2-5; 14 bases match TRBD2. This CDR3 comprises 15 residues. Germline assignment: CDR1 SGHTA and CDR2 FQGTGA. With V trimmed by 5 bases and J by 5 bases, 4 bases remained unmatched. The DNA for the CDR3 is TGTGCCAGCAGCCTGGGACTAGCGGGAGTGGAGACCCAGTACTTC. It is translated as CASSLGLAGVETQYF.

This clone was found once. This rearrangement joins TRBV4-2 to TRBJ1-1; D unclear. From germline, CDR1 is LGHNA and CDR2 YNFKEQ. The CDR3 runs to 14 residues. V lost 0 bases, J lost 4 bases, and 9 bases lay in between. The CDR3 loop is CASSQDLLGTEAFF. CDR3 nucleotide sequence: TGTGCCAGCAGCCAAGATCTGCTGGGCACTGAAGCTTTCTTT.

This chain connects TRBV11-2 to TRBJ2-3; TRBD2 agrees at 7 bases. Germline V gene data show CDR1 as SGHAT and CDR2 as FQNNGV. V was pared by 4 bases and J by 4 bases, with 8 bases of the junction left unmatched. The CDR3 has 15 residues. The CDR3 sequence is CASSSDGLVADTQYF. The CDR3 DNA is TGTGCCAGCAGCTCCGACGGACTAGTTGCAGATACGCAGTATTTT.